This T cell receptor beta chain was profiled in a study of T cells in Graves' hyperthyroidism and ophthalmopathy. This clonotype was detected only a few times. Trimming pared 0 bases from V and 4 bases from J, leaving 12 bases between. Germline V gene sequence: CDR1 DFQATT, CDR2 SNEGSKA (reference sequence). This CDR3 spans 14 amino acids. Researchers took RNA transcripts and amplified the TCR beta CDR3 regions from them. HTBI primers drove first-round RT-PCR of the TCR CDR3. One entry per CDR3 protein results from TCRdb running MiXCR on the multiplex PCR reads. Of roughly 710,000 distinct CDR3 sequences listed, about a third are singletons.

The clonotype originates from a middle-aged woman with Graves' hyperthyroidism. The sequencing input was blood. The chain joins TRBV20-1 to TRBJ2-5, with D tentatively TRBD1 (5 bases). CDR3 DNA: TGCAGTGCTAGAGATATACAGGTCAGAGAGACCCAGTACTTC. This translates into CSARDIQVRETQYF.